The T cell receptor beta chain described here comes from a study of shared clonotypes between healthy human individuals. Study outcomes and limitations: Memory subsets had estimated richness that was generally smaller than that of naive subsets.

V shed 1 base and J 3 bases; nucleotides not matched to a gene: 3. Germline V lookup: CDR1 SGHDT, CDR2 YYEEEE. CDR3 length equals 15 residues. The table came from immunoSEQ multiplex PCR; TCRdb's copy has only in-frame clones and leaves some out. This table has roughly 2,300,000 clones, around 90% appearing once. Worth noting for this clone: Antigen: not known.

The TCR was taken from a man aged 18 to 29 in good health. Some clones in this sample may be carry-over from other donors' samples. The chain uses TRBV5-6 and TRBJ2-2, with 7 nucleotides matching TRBD1. Sequenced sample: naive CD4+ T cells from PBMCs. Sample subset: CD45RA+ positively selected. The CDR3 DNA follows: TGTGCCAGCAGCTTGCGCAGGGGGTACACCGGGGAGCTGTTTTTT. Amino acids: CASSLRRGYTGELFF.